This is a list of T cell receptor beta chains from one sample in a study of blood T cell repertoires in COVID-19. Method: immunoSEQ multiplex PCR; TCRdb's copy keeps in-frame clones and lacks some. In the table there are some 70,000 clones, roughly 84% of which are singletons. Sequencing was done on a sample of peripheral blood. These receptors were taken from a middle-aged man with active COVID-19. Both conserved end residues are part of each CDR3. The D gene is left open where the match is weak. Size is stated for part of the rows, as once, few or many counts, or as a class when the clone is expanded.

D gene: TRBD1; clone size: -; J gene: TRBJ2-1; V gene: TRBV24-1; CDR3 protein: CATSGGRTGWTNEQFF; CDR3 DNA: TGTGCCACCAGTGGTGGTCGGACAGGGTGGACGAATGAGCAGTTCTTC
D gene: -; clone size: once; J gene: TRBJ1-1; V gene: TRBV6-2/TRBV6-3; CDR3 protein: CASSYGGESTEAFF; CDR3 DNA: TGTGCCAGCAGTTACGGTGGAGAGTCCACTGAAGCTTTCTTT
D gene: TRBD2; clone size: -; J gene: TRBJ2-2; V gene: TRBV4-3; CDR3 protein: CASSPSAGGNTGELFF; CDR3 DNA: TGCGCCAGCAGCCCGTCCGCGGGGGGTAACACCGGGGAGCTGTTTTTT
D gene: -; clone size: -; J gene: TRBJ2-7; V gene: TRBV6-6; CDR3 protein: CASSLQGRNDEQYF; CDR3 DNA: TGTGCCAGCAGTCTACAGGGACGGAACGACGAGCAGTACTTC
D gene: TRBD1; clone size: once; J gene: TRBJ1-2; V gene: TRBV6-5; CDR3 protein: CASRGQGDAYGYTF; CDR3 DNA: TGTGCCAGCAGGGGACAGGGCGACGCCTATGGCTACACCTTC
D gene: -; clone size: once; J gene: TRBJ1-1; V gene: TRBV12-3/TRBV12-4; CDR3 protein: CASSPSGANEAFF; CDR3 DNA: TGTGCCAGCAGTCCTTCAGGCGCGAATGAAGCTTTCTTT
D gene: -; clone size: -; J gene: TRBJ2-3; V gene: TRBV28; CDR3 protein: CASTGGGQRTGRGTQYF; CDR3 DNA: TGTGCCAGCACCGGGGGGGGACAGCGTACCGGCAGAGGTACGCAGTATTTT
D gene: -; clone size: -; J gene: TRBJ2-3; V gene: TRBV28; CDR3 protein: CASSLGPDTQYF; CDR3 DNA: TGTGCCAGCAGTTTGGGGCCAGATACGCAGTATTTT
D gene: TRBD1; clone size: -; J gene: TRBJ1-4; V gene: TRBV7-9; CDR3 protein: CASSLVPPGGDRENEKLFF; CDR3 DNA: TGTGCCAGCAGCTTAGTCCCCCCTGGGGGGGACAGGGAGAATGAAAAACTGTTTTTT
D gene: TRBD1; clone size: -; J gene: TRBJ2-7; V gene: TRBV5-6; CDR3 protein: CASNRGPYEQYF; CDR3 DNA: TGTGCCAGCAACAGGGGCCCCTACGAGCAGTACTTC
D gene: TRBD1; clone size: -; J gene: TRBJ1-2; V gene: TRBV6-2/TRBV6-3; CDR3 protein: CASSRTGGAYGYTF; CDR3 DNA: TGTGCCAGCAGTAGGACAGGCGGGGCCTATGGCTACACCTTC
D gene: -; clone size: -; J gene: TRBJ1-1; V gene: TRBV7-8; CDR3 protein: CASSLQGGGTEAFF; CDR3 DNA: TGTGCCAGCAGCTTACAGGGAGGAGGGACTGAAGCTTTCTTT
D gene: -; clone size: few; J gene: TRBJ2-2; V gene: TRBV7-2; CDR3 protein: CASSLLAGRPTGELFF; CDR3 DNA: TGTGCCAGCAGCTTACTGGCGGGCCGACCCACCGGGGAGCTGTTTTTT
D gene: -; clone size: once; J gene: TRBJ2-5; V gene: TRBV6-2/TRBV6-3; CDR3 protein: CASSYDQVQETQYF; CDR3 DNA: TGTGCCAGCAGTTACGACCAGGTACAAGAGACCCAGTACTTC
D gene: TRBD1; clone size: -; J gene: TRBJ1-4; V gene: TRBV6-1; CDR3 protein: CASSEETGSNEKLFF; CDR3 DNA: TGTGCCAGCAGTGAAGAGACAGGGAGTAATGAAAAACTGTTTTTT
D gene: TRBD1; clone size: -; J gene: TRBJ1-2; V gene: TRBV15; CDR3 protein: CATSARQGQDYGYTF; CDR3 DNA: TGTGCCACCAGCGCGCGACAGGGGCAGGACTATGGCTACACCTTC
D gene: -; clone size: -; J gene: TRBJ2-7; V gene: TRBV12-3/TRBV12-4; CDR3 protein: CASRSGTTYEQYF; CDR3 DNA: TGTGCCAGCAGATCCGGGACAACCTACGAGCAGTACTTC
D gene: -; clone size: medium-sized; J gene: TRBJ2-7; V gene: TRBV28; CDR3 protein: CASSIQYEQYF; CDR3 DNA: TGTGCCAGCAGTATCCAATACGAGCAGTACTTC
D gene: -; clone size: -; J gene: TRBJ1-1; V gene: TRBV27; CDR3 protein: CASSLQGGYIGAFF; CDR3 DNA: TGTGCCAGCAGTTTACAGGGAGGTTACATCGGAGCTTTCTTT
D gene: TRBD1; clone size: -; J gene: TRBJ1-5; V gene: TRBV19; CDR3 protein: CASSRDRGSGSNQPQHF; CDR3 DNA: TGTGCCAGTAGTAGGGACAGGGGCAGTGGGAGCAATCAGCCCCAGCATTTT
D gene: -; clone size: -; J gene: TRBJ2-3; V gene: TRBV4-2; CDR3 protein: CASSQDLGRGGTDTQYF; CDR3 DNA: TGTGCCAGCAGCCAAGATCTTGGGCGGGGAGGCACAGATACGCAGTATTTT
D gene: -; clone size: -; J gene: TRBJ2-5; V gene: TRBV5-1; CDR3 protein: CASSSQGTEETQYF; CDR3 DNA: TGCGCCAGCAGCTCCCAGGGAACTGAAGAGACCCAGTACTTC
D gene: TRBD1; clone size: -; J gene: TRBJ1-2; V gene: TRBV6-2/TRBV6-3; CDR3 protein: CASSRQGIYGYTF; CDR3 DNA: TGTGCCAGCAGCCGACAGGGGATCTATGGCTACACCTTC
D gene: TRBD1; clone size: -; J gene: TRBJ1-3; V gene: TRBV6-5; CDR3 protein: CASSAGGAGNTIYF; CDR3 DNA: TGTGCCAGCAGCGCAGGGGGCGCTGGAAACACCATATATTTT
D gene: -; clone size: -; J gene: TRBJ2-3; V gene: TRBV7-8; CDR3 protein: CASSQEGRTDTQYF; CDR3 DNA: TGTGCCAGCAGCCAGGAGGGTCGCACAGATACGCAGTATTTT
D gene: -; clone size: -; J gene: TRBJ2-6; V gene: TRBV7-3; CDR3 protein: CASSLVSSGANVLTF; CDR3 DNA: TGTGCCAGCAGCTTAGTGAGCTCTGGGGCCAACGTCCTGACTTTC
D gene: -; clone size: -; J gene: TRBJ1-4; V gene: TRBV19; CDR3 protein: CASSPTATNEKLFF; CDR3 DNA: TGTGCCAGTAGCCCGACAGCAACTAATGAAAAACTGTTTTTT
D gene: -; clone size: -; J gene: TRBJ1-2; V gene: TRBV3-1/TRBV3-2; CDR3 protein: CASSGAINYGYTF; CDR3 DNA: TGTGCCAGCAGCGGGGCTATTAACTATGGCTACACCTTC
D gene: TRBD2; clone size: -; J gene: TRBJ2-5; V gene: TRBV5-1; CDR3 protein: CASSLGTSGQETQYF; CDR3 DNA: TGCGCCAGCAGCTTGGGGACTAGCGGACAAGAGACCCAGTACTTC
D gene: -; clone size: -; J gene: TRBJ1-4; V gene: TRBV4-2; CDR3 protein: CASSQGQQEEKLFF; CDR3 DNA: TGTGCCAGCAGCCAAGGACAGCAGGAGGAAAAACTGTTTTTT
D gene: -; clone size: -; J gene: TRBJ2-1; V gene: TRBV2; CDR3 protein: CASSGLYNEQFF; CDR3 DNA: TGTGCCAGCAGCGGACTTTACAATGAGCAGTTCTTC
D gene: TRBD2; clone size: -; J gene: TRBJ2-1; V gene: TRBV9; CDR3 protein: CASSVGLAGFDEQFF; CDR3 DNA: TGTGCCAGCAGCGTAGGCCTAGCGGGGTTCGATGAGCAGTTCTTC
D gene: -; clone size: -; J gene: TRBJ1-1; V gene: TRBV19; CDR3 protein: CASSPRRGSTEAFF; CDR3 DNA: TGTGCCAGTAGTCCCCGAAGGGGGAGCACTGAAGCTTTCTTT
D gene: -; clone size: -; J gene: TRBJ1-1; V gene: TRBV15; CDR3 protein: CATSGGAGTEAFF; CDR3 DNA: TGTGCCACCTCGGGGGGGGCTGGAACTGAAGCTTTCTTT
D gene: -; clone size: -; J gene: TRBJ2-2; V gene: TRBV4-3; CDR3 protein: CASSLARGSGELFF; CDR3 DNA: TGCGCCAGCAGCCTCGCCCGGGGGTCCGGGGAGCTGTTTTTT
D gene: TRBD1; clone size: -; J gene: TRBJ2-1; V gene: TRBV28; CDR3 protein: CASSLGDRGHEQFF; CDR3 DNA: TGTGCCAGCAGTTTAGGGGACAGGGGGCACGAGCAGTTCTTC
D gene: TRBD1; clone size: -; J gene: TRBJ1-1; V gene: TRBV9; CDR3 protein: CASSVGQGAGEAFF; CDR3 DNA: TGTGCCAGCAGCGTGGGACAGGGGGCTGGTGAAGCTTTCTTT
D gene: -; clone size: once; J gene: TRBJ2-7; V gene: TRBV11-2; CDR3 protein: CASSFSRDNSYEQYF; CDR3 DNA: TGTGCCAGCAGCTTTTCCCGGGACAATTCCTACGAGCAGTACTTC
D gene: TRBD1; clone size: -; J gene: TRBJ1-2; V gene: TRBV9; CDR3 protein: CASSPWGRGTGGYTF; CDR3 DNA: TGTGCCAGCAGCCCTTGGGGCAGGGGGACGGGCGGCTACACCTTC
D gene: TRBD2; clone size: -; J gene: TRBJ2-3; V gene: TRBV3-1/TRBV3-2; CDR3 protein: CASSQDPASGRALPDTQYF; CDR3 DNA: TGTGCCAGCAGCCAAGATCCCGCTAGCGGGAGGGCCCTACCAGATACGCAGTATTTT
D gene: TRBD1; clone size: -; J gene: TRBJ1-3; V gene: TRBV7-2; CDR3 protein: CASSPQGSGNTIYF; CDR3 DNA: TGTGCCAGCAGCCCACAGGGGTCTGGAAACACCATATATTTT
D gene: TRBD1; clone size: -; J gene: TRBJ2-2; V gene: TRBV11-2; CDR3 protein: CASSPTTGRTGELFF; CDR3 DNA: TGTGCCAGCAGTCCTACGACAGGGCGGACCGGGGAGCTGTTTTTT
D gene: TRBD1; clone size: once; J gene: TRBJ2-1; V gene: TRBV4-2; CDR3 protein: CASSQRQGDNEQFF; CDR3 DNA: TGTGCCAGCAGCCAACGACAGGGGGACAATGAGCAGTTCTTC
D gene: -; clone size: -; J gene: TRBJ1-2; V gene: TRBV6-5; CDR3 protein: CASSPETGPNYGYTF; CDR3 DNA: TGTGCCAGCAGTCCAGAGACAGGCCCTAACTATGGCTACACCTTC
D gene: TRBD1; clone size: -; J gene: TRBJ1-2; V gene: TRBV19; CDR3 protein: CASSIGTVENTF; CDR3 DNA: TGTGCCAGTAGTATCGGGACAGTTGAAAACACCTTC
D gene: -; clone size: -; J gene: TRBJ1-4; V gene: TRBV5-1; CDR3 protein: CASSLVGGRGTNEKLFF; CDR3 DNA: TGCGCCAGCAGCTTGGTTGGGGGCCGGGGAACTAATGAAAAACTGTTTTTT
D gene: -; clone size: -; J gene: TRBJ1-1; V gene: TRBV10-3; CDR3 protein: CAIRNQGPAPEAFF; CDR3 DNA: TGTGCCATCAGGAACCAGGGGCCCGCCCCTGAAGCTTTCTTT
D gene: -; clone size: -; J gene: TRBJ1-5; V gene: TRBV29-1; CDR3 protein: CSVGHTPNQPQHF; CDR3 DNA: TGCAGCGTGGGCCACACCCCGAATCAGCCCCAGCATTTT
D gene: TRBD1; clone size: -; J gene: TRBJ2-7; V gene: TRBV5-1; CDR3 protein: CASSSTGTGFYEQYF; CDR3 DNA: TGCGCCAGCAGCTCCACCGGGACAGGCTTCTACGAGCAGTACTTC
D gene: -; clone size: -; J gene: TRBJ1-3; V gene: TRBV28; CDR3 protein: CASRQGLSGNTIYF; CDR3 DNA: TGTGCCAGTCGCCAGGGACTCTCTGGAAACACCATATATTTT
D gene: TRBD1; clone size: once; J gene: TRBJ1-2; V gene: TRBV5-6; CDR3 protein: CASSWTTGAYGYTF; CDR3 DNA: TGTGCCAGCAGCTGGACGACAGGGGCCTATGGCTACACCTTC
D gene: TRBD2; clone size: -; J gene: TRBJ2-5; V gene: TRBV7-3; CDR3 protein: CASSSGTSDQETQYF; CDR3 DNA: TGTGCCAGCAGCTCCGGGACTAGCGACCAAGAGACCCAGTACTTC